These 11 T cell receptor beta chains originate from one sample sequenced in a study of naive and memory T cell subsets. The beta constant-region primer was an equimolar mix of two oligonucleotides covering TRBC1 and TRBC2. TCRdb fed the UMI-ligation and nested PCR reads into MiXCR, producing one record per CDR3 protein. This table holds 130,000 to 150,000 distinct CDR3 sequences, approximately 15% found once. The sequenced sample was naive CD4+ T cells from blood. The receptors were sampled from a human donor in good health.

The CDR3, as DNA: TGTGCCAGCAGCGGGGGGAGGGTAAAAGAGACCCAGTACTTC. Its protein product is CASSGGRVKETQYF. This chain connects TRBV7-8 to TRBJ2-5, with TRBD2 identical over 7 bases. CDR1 is SGHVS, CDR2 FQNEAQ, per germline. The J segment lost 3 bases and the V segment lost 5 bases, leaving 6 bases of the junction unmatched. The CDR3 contains 14 residues.

V usage is TRBV2 and J usage is TRBJ2-3, with a possible D match to TRBD2 (5 bases). There are 12 residues in the CDR3. Germline V CDR1 and CDR2: SNHLY, FYNNEI. Trimming pared 8 bases from V and 7 bases from J, leaving 13 bases between. CDR3 nucleotide sequence: TGTGCCAGCTCCCCCGGGGTGTATACGCAGTATTTT. Amino acids: CASSPGVYTQYF.

This chain joins TRBV3-1 and TRBJ1-2; D call uncertain. The V gene lost 3 bases and the J gene lost 1 base, with 6 bases spanning the gap. CDR1 is LGHDT, CDR2 YNNKEL, per germline (reference sequence). The CDR3 is 13 residues long. The CDR3 sequence is CASSQGSNYGYTF. The CDR3 DNA reads as TGTGCCAGCAGCCAGGGTAGTAACTATGGCTACACCTTC. Full variable domain (missing parts from reference TRBV3-1 and TRBJ1-2): DTAVSQTPKYLVTQMGNDKSIKCEQNLGHDTMYWYKQDSKKFLKIMFSYNNKELIINETVPNRFSPKSPDKAHLNLHINSLELGDSAVYFCASSQGSNYGYTFGSGTRLTVV.

This clonotype was picked up a small number of times. The chain links TRBV9 to TRBJ2-3; no firm D call. Germline CDR1 and CDR2: SGDLS and YYNGEE. The CDR3 consists of 13 residues. The ends were cut back, 0 bases at V and 3 bases at J, with 5 bases in the middle. CDR3 protein: CASSVEQTDTQYF. CDR3 nucleotide sequence: TGTGCCAGCAGCGTAGAACAGACAGATACGCAGTATTTT.

The rearrangement joins TRBV10-3 to TRBJ2-2; TRBD2 matches 7 bases. CDR1 is ENHRY and CDR2 is SYGVKD in the germline V gene. Unmatched junction bases numbered 9, after V lost 0 bases and J lost 5 bases. The CDR3 sequence is 17 residues long. CDR3 in amino acids: CAISESPGGSGTGELFF. The CDR3 nucleotides are TGTGCCATCAGTGAGTCACCCGGCGGGAGCGGAACCGGGGAGCTGTTTTTT.

Only a few counts were recorded for this clonotype. This chain uses TRBV3-1 with TRBJ1-1, with a tentative D call TRBD1 (6 bases). The germline V gene has CDR1 LGHDT and CDR2 YNNKEL (reference sequence). V lost 4 bases and J lost 2, with 14 bases in between. This CDR3 has 15 amino acids. CDR3 nucleotide sequence: TGTGCCAGCAGCCCCTACGGAGGGGGTAACACTGAAGCTTTCTTT. Amino acids: CASSPYGGGNTEAFF.

The chain combines TRBV19 with TRBJ2-2; 7 nucleotides align to TRBD2. Unmatched junction bases numbered 10, after V lost 6 bases and J lost 6 bases. The CDR3 length is 15 residues. Germline CDR1 is LNHDA and CDR2 is SQIVND (reference sequence). For the CDR3, the DNA is TGTGCCAGTAGCCGAGTCGGGGAGGGAGCCGGGGAGCTGTTTTTT. It specifies CASSRVGEGAGELFF. The whole variable domain, filled in from reference TRBV19 and TRBJ2-2, reads DGGITQSPKYLFRKEGQNVTLSCEQNLNHDAMYWYRQDPGQGLRLIYYSQIVNDFQKGDIAEGYSVSREKKESFPLTVTSAQKNPTAFYLCASSRVGEGAGELFFGEGSRLTVL.

The J gene is TRBJ2-7, the V gene TRBV7-9, with 8 bases identical to TRBD1. Unmatched junction bases numbered 6, after V lost 3 bases and J lost 5 bases. CDR1 is SEHNR and CDR2 is FQNEAQ in the germline V gene (reference sequence). The CDR3 contains 14 residues. CDR3 protein: CASSFGQGVNEQYF. DNA for the CDR3: TGTGCCAGCAGCTTCGGACAGGGTGTCAACGAGCAGTACTTC.

CDR3 loop: CATSRVAGVNQPQHF. The CDR3 DNA follows: TGTGCCACCAGCAGAGTTGCAGGGGTCAATCAGCCCCAGCATTTT. The V call is TRBV15, the J call TRBJ1-5; the D gene is possibly TRBD1 (6 bases). The V gene's germline CDR1 is LNHNV and CDR2 YYDKDF (reference sequence). V was shortened by 1 base and J by 3 bases, with 10 bases between the two germline ends. This CDR3 has 15 residues.

The rearrangement uses TRBV10-3 and TRBJ2-1; 9 positions agree with TRBD2. The V gene end was trimmed by 10 bases and the J gene end by 5 bases; junction bases not matched to a gene: 12. The CDR3 is 15 residues long. From germline, CDR1 is ENHRY and CDR2 SYGVKD. This chain's CDR3 is CATRPLSGSNNEQFF. In DNA form, the CDR3 reads TGTGCCACCCGTCCCCTTAGCGGGAGCAACAATGAGCAGTTCTTC.

The sample holds a few counts of this clonotype. CDR3: CASSPGGENTQYF. The CDR3 nucleotides are TGTGCCAGCAGCCCCGGTGGAGAAAATACGCAGTATTTT. The chain uses TRBV11-2 and TRBJ2-3; D unclear. The CDR3 extends over 13 amino acids. CDR1 SGHAT and CDR2 FQNNGV come from the germline V gene. Trimming cost V 5 bases and J 7 bases, with 13 bases left between them.